This TCR beta chain was observed in a study of identical twins. This clonotype was observed a few times. TCRdb analysed the 5' RACE reads with MiXCR anew, one entry per CDR3 protein. Of hundreds of thousands of distinct CDR3 sequences listed, roughly 18% are singletons. The CDR3 has 15 residues. With 1 base clipped from V and 9 bases from J, the junction kept 6 bases outside the gene matches. Germline lookup yields CDR1 SGHRS and CDR2 YFSETQ. These records were also assigned to another study, of T cells expressing NK-cell markers.

The specimen was PBMCs. This sequence was found in a woman aged 18-30 years in good health. The J gene is TRBJ2-1, the V gene TRBV5-1, with 11 bases aligning to TRBD2. CDR3 sequence reads: CASSLFSGRAGEQFF. The CDR3, as DNA: TGCGCCAGCAGCTTGTTTAGCGGGAGGGCAGGTGAGCAGTTCTTC.